The T cell receptor (beta chain) under discussion was sequenced for a study of T-cell memory formation after mild COVID-19. Findings and caveats of the study: Contracting CD4+ clones lay largely in CM and EM, with CD8+ ones residing in EMRA.

The V end lost 0 bases, the J end lost 6 bases, and 7 bases lay between the germline ends. Germline V gives CDR1 MGHRA, CDR2 YSYEKL. The CDR3 sequence is 13 residues long. One entry per CDR3 protein results from TCRdb running MiXCR on the 5' RACE reads. The sample has hundreds of thousands of distinct CDR3 sequences, approximately 15% seen once; the top ten hold about 20%. About this clonotype: No antigen is known for it.

The source material was PBMCs or a T cell subset sorted from them (not recorded which). The origin of this receptor is a young man who had mild COVID-19 (a few samples of this study predate the infection). Cell type and time point are not known. The chain is built from TRBV4-1 and TRBJ2-3; D remains unclear. CDR3 amino acids: CASSQDGWDTQYF. The DNA of the CDR3 is TGCGCCAGCAGCCAAGATGGTTGGGATACGCAGTATTTT.